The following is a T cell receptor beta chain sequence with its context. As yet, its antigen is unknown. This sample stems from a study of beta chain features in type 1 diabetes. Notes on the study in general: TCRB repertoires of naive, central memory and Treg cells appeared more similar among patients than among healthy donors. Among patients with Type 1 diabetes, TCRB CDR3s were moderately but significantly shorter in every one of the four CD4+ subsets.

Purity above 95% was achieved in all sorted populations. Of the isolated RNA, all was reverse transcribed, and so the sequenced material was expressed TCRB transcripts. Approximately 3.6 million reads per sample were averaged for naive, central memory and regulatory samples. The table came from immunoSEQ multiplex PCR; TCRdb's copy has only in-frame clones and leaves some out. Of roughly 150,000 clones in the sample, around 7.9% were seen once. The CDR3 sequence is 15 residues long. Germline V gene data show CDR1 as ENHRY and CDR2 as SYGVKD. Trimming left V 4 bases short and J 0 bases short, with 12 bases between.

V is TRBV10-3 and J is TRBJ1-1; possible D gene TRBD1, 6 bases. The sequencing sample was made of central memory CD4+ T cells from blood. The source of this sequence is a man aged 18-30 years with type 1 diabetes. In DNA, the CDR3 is TGTGCCATCAGTGTCGGACAGAGCATGAACACTGAAGCTTTCTTT. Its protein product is CAISVGQSMNTEAFF.